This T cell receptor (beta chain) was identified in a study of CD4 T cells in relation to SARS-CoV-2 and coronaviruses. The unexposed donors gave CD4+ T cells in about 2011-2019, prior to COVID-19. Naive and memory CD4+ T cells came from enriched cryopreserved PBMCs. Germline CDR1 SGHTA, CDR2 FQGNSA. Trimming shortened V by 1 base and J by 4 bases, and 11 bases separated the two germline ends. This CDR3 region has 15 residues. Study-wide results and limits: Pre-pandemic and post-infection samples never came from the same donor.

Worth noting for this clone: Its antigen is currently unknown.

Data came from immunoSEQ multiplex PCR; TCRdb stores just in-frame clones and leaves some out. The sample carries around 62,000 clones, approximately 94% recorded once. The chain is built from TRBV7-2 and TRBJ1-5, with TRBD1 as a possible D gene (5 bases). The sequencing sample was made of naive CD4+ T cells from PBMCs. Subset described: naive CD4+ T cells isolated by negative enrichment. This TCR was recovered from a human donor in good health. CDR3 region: CASSLGGTVNQPQHF. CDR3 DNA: TGTGCCAGCAGCTTAGGAGGGACGGTGAATCAGCCCCAGCATTTT.